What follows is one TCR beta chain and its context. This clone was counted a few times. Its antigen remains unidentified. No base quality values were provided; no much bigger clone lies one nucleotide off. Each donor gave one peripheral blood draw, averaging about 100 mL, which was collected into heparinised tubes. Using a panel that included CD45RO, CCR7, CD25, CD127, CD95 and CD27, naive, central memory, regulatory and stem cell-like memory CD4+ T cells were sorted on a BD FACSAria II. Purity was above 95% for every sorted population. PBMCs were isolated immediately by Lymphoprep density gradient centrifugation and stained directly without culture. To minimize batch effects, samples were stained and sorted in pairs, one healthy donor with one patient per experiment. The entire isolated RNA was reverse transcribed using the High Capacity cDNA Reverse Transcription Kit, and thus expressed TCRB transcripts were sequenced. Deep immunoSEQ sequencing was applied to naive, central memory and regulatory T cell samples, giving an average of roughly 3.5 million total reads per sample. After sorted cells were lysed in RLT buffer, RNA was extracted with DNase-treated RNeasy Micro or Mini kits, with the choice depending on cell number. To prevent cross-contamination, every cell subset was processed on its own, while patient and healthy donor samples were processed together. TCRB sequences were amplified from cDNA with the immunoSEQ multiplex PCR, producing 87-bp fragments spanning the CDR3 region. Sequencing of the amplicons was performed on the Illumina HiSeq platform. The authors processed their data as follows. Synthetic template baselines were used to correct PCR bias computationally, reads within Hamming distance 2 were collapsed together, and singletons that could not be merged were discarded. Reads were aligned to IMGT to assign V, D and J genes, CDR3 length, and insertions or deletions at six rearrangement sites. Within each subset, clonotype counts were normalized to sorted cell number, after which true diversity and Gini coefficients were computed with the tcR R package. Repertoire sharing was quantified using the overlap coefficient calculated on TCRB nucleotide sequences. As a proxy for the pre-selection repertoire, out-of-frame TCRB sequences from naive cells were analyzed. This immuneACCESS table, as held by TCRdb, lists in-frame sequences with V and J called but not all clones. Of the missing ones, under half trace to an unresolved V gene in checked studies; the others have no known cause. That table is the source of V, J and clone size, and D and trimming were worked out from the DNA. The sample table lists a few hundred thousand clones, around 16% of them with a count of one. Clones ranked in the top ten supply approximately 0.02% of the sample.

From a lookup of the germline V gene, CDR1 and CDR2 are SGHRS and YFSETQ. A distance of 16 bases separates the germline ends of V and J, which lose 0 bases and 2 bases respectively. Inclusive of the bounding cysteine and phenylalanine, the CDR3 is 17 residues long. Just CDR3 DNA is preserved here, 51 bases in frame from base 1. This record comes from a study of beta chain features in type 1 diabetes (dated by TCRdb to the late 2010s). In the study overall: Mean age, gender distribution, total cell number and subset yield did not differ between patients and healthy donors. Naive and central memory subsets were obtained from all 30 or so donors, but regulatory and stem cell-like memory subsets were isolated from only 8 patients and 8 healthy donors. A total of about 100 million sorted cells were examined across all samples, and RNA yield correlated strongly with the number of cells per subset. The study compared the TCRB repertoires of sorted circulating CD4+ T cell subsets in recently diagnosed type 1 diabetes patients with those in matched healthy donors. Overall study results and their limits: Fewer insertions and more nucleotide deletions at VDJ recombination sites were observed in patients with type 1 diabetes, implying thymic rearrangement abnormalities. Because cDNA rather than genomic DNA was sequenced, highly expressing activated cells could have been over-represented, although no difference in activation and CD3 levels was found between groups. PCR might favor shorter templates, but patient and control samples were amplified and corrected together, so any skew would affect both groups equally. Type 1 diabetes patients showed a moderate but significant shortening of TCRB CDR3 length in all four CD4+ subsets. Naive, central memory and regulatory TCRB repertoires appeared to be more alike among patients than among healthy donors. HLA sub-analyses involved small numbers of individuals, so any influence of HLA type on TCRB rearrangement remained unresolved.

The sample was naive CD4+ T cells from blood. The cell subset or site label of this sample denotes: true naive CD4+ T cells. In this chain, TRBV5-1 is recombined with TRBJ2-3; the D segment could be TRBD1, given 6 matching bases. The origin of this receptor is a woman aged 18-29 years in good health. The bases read TGCGCCAGCAGCTTGGATGGCGGCAGGGGCTACACAGATACGCAGTATTTT. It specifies CASSLDGGRGYTDTQYF.